A single sample gave rise to the 16 T cell receptor beta chains below, sequenced in a study of cytomegalovirus exposure and HLA in healthy donors. 13 Jbeta primers and 60 Vbeta primers were used for the PCR. Clones were read by immunoSEQ multiplex PCR, and TCRdb kept only the in-frame ones, dropping some. Here the sample spans approximately 130,000 clones, over 65% being singletons. Specimen: PBMCs. All receptors derive from a man aged 50 to 60 in good health and CMV-seronegative.

J is TRBJ1-2 and V is TRBV14; the D gene is possibly TRBD1 (6 bases). There are 14 residues in the CDR3. Per the germline V gene, CDR1 is SGHDN and CDR2 is FVKESK. Trimming left V 0 bases short and J 7 bases short, with 12 bases between. The CDR3 DNA follows: TGTGCCAGCAGCCAAGATTTCCAGGGGAGTGGCTACACCTTC. Protein product: CASSQDFQGSGYTF. Full variable domain (remainder filled in from reference TRBV14 and TRBJ1-2): EAGVTQFPSHSVIEKGQTVTLRCDPISGHDNLYWYRRVMGKEIKFLLHFVKESKQDESGMPNNRFLAERTGGTYSTLKVQPAELEDSGVYFCASSQDFQGSGYTFGSGTRLTVV.

The rearrangement uses TRBV7-9 and TRBJ2-7, with TRBD1 as a possible D gene (6 bases). The CDR3 has 16 amino acids. The germline V gene has CDR1 SEHNR and CDR2 FQNEAQ (reference sequence). V gave up 4 bases and J gave up 5 bases, with 21 bases separating them. The chain's CDR3 is CASSSSKTTGPHEQYF. DNA of the CDR3: TGTGCCAGCAGCTCCTCCAAAACGACAGGCCCGCACGAGCAGTACTTC.

This clone was observed a few times. This chain joins TRBV6-1 and TRBJ1-2; 11 bases agree with TRBD1. Germline V gene sequence: CDR1 MNHNS, CDR2 SASEGT. CDR3 size: 16 residues. Trimming at V came to 2 bases and at J to 7 bases, leaving 9 bases not matched to a gene. Here the CDR3 DNA reads TGTGCCAGCAGTGAACGGACAGGGGGCGTCAGGACTGGCTACACCTTC. The encoded protein is CASSERTGGVRTGYTF.

The CDR3: CASSAGEQYF. The CDR3 DNA reads TGTGCCAGCAGTGCGGGCGAGCAGTACTTC. The V call is TRBV2, the J call TRBJ2-7; the D is unclear. The CDR3 runs to 10 residues. Per germline, CDR1 SNHLY and CDR2 FYNNEI. V was cut by 4 bases and J by 6 bases, with 4 bases left in between.

This clone was found a few times. The V gene is TRBV28, the J gene TRBJ2-2, with D possibly TRBD1 on 6 matching bases. This CDR3 has 18 amino acids. Germline V gives CDR1 MDHEN, CDR2 SYDVKM. Trimming left V 6 bases short and J 0 bases short, with 20 bases between. This CDR3 is CASSLGTRWSPNTGELFF. CDR3 nucleotides: TGTGCCAGCAGCCTTGGGACAAGGTGGAGTCCGAACACCGGGGAGCTGTTTTTT.

The chain employs TRBV18 and TRBJ2-3; TRBD2 agrees at 7 bases. The CDR3 loop spans 17 amino acids. Losses at the gene ends were 0 bases for V and 0 bases for J; bases not matched to a gene: 6. CDR1 KGHSH and CDR2 LQKENI come from the germline V gene. CDR3 residues: CASSPPSSGYSTDTQYF. The DNA of the CDR3 is TGTGCCAGCTCACCACCGAGTAGCGGGTATAGCACAGATACGCAGTATTTT.

The J gene is TRBJ2-1, the V gene TRBV7-8; 11 bases match TRBD2. Germline lookup yields CDR1 SGHVS and CDR2 FQNEAQ. The CDR3 runs 18 residues. J lost 4 bases, V lost 2 bases, and 10 bases had no gene match. The CDR3 sequence: CASSLSLAGGPKYNEQFF. DNA of the CDR3: TGTGCCAGCAGCTTATCCCTAGCGGGAGGTCCGAAGTACAATGAGCAGTTCTTC.

This clone appeared once. V is TRBV7-9 and J is TRBJ1-3, with D maybe TRBD1 (5 bases). There are 16 residues in the CDR3. Germline assignment: CDR1 SEHNR and CDR2 FQNEAQ (reference sequence). Trimming took 1 base from V and 4 from J, leaving 14 bases between them. The CDR3 loop reads CASSLDRITRGNTIYF. The DNA of the CDR3 is TGTGCCAGCAGCTTAGACAGGATCACTCGGGGAAACACCATATATTTT.

The gene calls are TRBV7-8 and TRBJ2-5; maybe TRBD1 (5 bases). Per the germline V gene, CDR1 is SGHVS and CDR2 is FQNEAQ. V was trimmed by 1 base and J by 4 bases, leaving 10 bases between them. The CDR3 sequence is 14 residues long. CDR3 DNA: TGTGCCAGCAGCTTAGGGTCAGGGCCAGAGACCCAGTACTTC. Translating gives CASSLGSGPETQYF.

This clone was seen once. CDR3 amino acids: CASSPPGQNYGYTF. CDR3 sequence (DNA): TGTGCCAGCTCACCACCGGGACAGAACTATGGCTACACCTTC. The chain is built from TRBV18 and TRBJ1-2, with 7 positions matching TRBD1. CDR1 and CDR2 (germline): KGHSH, LQKENI. V dropped 0 bases and J dropped 2; count of bases not matched to a gene: 0. The CDR3 loop spans 14 amino acids. Complete variable domain (other parts from reference TRBV18 and TRBJ1-2): NAGVMQNPRHLVRRRGQEARLRCSPMKGHSHVYWYRQLPEEGLKFMVYLQKENIIDESGMPKERFSAEFPKEGPSILRIQQVVRGDSAAYFCASSPPGQNYGYTFGSGTRLTVV.

The chain's CDR3 is CASSEDYYGYTF. CDR3 bases: TGTGCCAGCAGTGAAGACTACTATGGCTACACCTTC. The V call is TRBV2, the J call TRBJ1-2, with D unclear. CDR3 length equals 12 residues. In germline, CDR1 is SNHLY, CDR2 FYNNEI. The V end lost 1 base, the J end lost 3 bases, and 3 bases lay between the germline ends.

On this clone itself: One end of the junction is discordant with germline, which a read error may explain. The chain links TRBV9 to TRBJ2-1; the match to TRBD2 covers 11 bases. CDR1 SGDLS and CDR2 YYNGEE come from the germline V gene. The CDR3 spans 15 residues. The CDR3 sequence: CASSVAGGGFNEQFF. In nucleotides, the CDR3 is TGTGCCAGCAGTGTAGCGGGAGGGGGGTTCAATGAGCAGTTCTTC. The complete variable domain, with remaining parts taken from reference TRBV9 and TRBJ2-1, reads DSGVTQTPKHLITATGQRVTLRCSPRSGDLSVYWYQQSLDQGLQFLIQYYNGEERAKGNILERFSAQQFPDLHSELNLSSLELGDSALYFCASSVAGGGFNEQFFGPGTRLTVL.

V usage is TRBV5-1 and J usage is TRBJ1-1; D gene ambiguous. Per the germline V gene, CDR1 is SGHRS and CDR2 is YFSETQ. This CDR3 region has 13 residues. Trimming left V 5 bases short and J 1 base short, with 9 bases between. The CDR3 DNA sequence: TGCGCCAGCAGGCGAGATAGGAACACTGAAGCTTTCTTT. Its translation: CASRRDRNTEAFF.

J is TRBJ1-3 and V is TRBV30; D unresolved. The ends were cut back, 0 bases at V and 4 bases at J, with 13 bases in the middle. The CDR3 has 15 residues. Germline values: CDR1 GTSNPN, CDR2 SVGIG (reference sequence). The chain's CDR3 is CAWSVPSHSGNTIYF. The CDR3 DNA is TGTGCCTGGAGTGTCCCAAGTCACTCCGGAAACACCATATATTTT.

The chain couples TRBV27 to TRBJ2-6; 10 bases match TRBD1. Germline loops: CDR1 MNHEY, CDR2 SMNVEV (reference sequence). The J segment lost 0 bases and the V segment lost 7 bases, leaving 6 bases of the junction unmatched. The CDR3 loop spans 17 amino acids. Here the CDR3 reads CASTKTGGFSGANVLTF. DNA of the CDR3: TGTGCCAGCACCAAGACAGGGGGCTTCTCTGGGGCCAACGTCCTGACTTTC.

The chain recombines TRBV6-5 with TRBJ1-2; no firm D call. The CDR3 has 13 residues. V lost 6 bases to trimming and J lost 4 bases, with 12 bases between them. Germline CDR1 and CDR2: MNHEY and SVGAGI. This chain's CDR3 is CASSTEIGYGYTF. The CDR3 DNA is TGTGCCAGCAGCACAGAGATTGGCTATGGCTACACCTTC.